The sequence of this T cell receptor beta chain was determined in a study of T-cell reconstitution after alpha-beta-depleted transplantation in children (dated by TCRdb to 2016 to 2017). About the study as a whole: Using TCR repertoire profiling, the study followed T-cell immune reconstitution in a quantitative way in children after TCRalphabeta/CD19-depleted allogeneic hematopoietic cell transplantation. Here is what the overall study found, with its caveats: In some patients, high TCRbeta diversity at day 60 was attributed to recipient T cells and intrathymic progenitors that had survived conditioning. Apparently early alphabetaT-cell count recovery about two months after transplant reportedly relied on only several hundred rapidly expanded clones derived from non-depleted graft cells. Over subsequent months, a decline in hyperexpanded clone frequencies was noted, and after one year, T-cell counts and TCRbeta diversity were mostly ascribed to newly produced T cells.

Including the terminal cysteine and phenylalanine, the CDR3 comprises 14 residues. Of the read, only the CDR3 DNA is kept; its 42 bases are in frame from base 1. From the germline V gene, CDR1 is LGHNA and CDR2 is YSLEER. The V and J ends are trimmed by 4 bases and 6 bases, leaving 16 bases between them. The label giving this sample's treatment or condition can be read as: allogeneic hematopoietic cell transplantation with graft depleted of TCRalphabeta T cells and CD19 B cells. The transplant recipients were children given TCRalphabeta/CD19-depleted allogeneic hematopoietic cell grafts. Receptors were amplified or captured by PCR. The run used an Illumina HiSeq 2500. TCR libraries were prepared with molecular barcoding, using unique molecular identifiers to normalize TCRbeta repertoire quantification. Using fastp at Q25 and MiXCR, TCRdb reprocessed the public reads and kept productive beta chains. Merged by CDR3 protein, the rows form single entries marked with the most common genes and DNA. A total of fewer than 550,000 distinct CDR3 sequences appear in this sample, 10% to 13% of them only once. 2% of the sample comes from the top ten.

In this sample, this clonotype turned up many times. Its binding antigen is unknown. No much larger clonotype is one base removed from it; base qualities were not supplied. The origin of this receptor is a child aged 2 to 15 with inherited bone marrow failure, due to receive a stem cell transplant. The sequence is built from TRBV4-3 and TRBJ2-7, with the D gene not clear enough to name. This material consisted of PBMCs, taken before TCRalphabeta/CD19-depleted stem cell transplant. The CDR3 reads CASSPRRALAEQYF. The sequenced DNA is TGCGCCAGCAGCCCCCGTCGAGCCTTGGCCGAGCAGTACTTC.